A selection of T cell receptor beta chains follows, all from one sample in a study of metastatic and nonmetastatic thyroid tumors. TCRdb reanalyzed the PCR reads with MiXCR. The sample records tens of thousands of clones, roughly 28% being singletons. Sequencing was done on a sample of blood. The receptor source for this set is a male donor with papillary thyroid cancer or a benign thyroid nodule (not recorded which). Some clones in this sample may be carry-over from other donors' samples. The CDR3 runs from the conserved cysteine through the conserved F or W. The order of the fields is D gene, J gene, V gene, clone size, CDR3 DNA, CDR3 protein. A D gene is named only where the DNA matches it firmly. Not all rows give a size; the values are once, few, many and, for expanded clones, a class.

>.|TRBJ2-7|TRBV6-1|.
TGTGCCAGCAGTGAAGTAGGGTACGAGCAGTACTTC
CASSEVGYEQYF
>TRBD1|TRBJ1-1|TRBV6-1|.
TGTGCCAGCAGTCGACAGGGTTTGACTGAAGCTTTCTTT
CASSRQGLTEAFF
>.|TRBJ2-7|TRBV6-2/TRBV6-3|few
TGTGCCAGCAGTTACGTTAGCAGGAGATCCTACGAGCAGTACTTC
CASSYVSRRSYEQYF
>TRBD2|TRBJ2-3|TRBV4-1|once
TGCGCCAGCCACCTAGCGGGAGGGAACGCAGATACGCAGTATTTT
CASHLAGGNADTQYF
>.|TRBJ1-1|TRBV20-1|.
TGCAGTGGGGTGGGGAACACTGAAGCTTTCTTT
CSGVGNTEAFF
>.|TRBJ2-5|TRBV27|.
TGTGCCAGCAGTTGGTCGCGGCTCGGAGAGACCCAGTACTTC
CASSWSRLGETQYF
>.|TRBJ2-7|TRBV9|many
TGTGCCAGCAGCGGGAGCTCCTACGAGCAGTACTTC
CASSGSSYEQYF
>.|TRBJ2-7|TRBV25-1|.
TGTGCCAGCAACTCTAAGGGTGAGGACTACGAGCAGTACTTC
CASNSKGEDYEQYF
>.|TRBJ1-6|TRBV6-1|.
TGTGCCAGCAGTGACAGTCCTTCACCCCTCCACTTT
CASSDSPSPLHF
>.|TRBJ1-2|TRBV6-1|few
TGTGCCAGCAGTGAAGCGGTATCAATCCTGGACGATGGCTACACCTTC
CASSEAVSILDDGYTF
>.|TRBJ2-3|TRBV24-1|few
TGTGCCACCAGAAAAACGTATACAGATACGCAGTATTTT
CATRKTYTDTQYF
>.|TRBJ2-1|TRBV9|few
TGTGCCAGCAGCGTAGAAAAAGAGCAGTTCTTC
CASSVEKEQFF
>.|TRBJ2-3|TRBV29-1|many
TGCAGCGTTCGAAGGGGGGGTGCAGATACGCAGTATTTT
CSVRRGGADTQYF
>.|TRBJ2-2|TRBV20-1|few
TGCAGTGCTAGCGAGGACCCCGACTCCAACACCGGGGAGCTGTTTTTT
CSASEDPDSNTGELFF
>.|TRBJ1-2|TRBV2|few
TGTGCCAGCATCCCGACACCCCCCTATGGCTACACCTTC
CASIPTPPYGYTF
>TRBD2|TRBJ2-7|TRBV4-2|.
TGTGCCAGCAGCCAGGAGATAGCGGGGGGCTCCTACGAGCAGTACTTC
CASSQEIAGGSYEQYF
>.|TRBJ2-2|TRBV11-1|.
TGTGCCAGCAGCTTAGCTCAGAGTGCGAACACCGGGGAGCTGTTTTTT
CASSLAQSANTGELFF
>.|TRBJ2-2|TRBV19|few
TGTGCCAGTAGTCCTTCCTCGAACACCGGGGAGCTGTTTTTT
CASSPSSNTGELFF
>.|TRBJ1-6|TRBV6-2/TRBV6-3|few
TGTGCCAGCAGTTACTCGACAGATCGCTCACCCCTCCACTTT
CASSYSTDRSPLHF
>TRBD2|TRBJ2-5|TRBV9|.
TGTGCCAGCAGCGAAACTAGCGATTATGAGACCCAGTACTTC
CASSETSDYETQYF
>TRBD2|TRBJ2-5|TRBV3-1|.
TGTGCCAGCAGCCTTAAAGCGGGAGGGGAGACCCAGTACTTC
CASSLKAGGETQYF
>TRBD2|TRBJ2-7|TRBV5-1|.
TGCGCCAGCGCAACAGGCGGGGGGTCCTACGAGCAGTACTTC
CASATGGGSYEQYF
>.|TRBJ1-2|TRBV7-8|few
TGTGCCAGCAGCCCACCACCTGTATATGGCTACACCTTC
CASSPPPVYGYTF
>.|TRBJ2-7|TRBV7-6|many
TGTGCCAGCAGCTTAGCGGTCGGGACTGACCCCTACGAGCAGTACTTC
CASSLAVGTDPYEQYF
>.|TRBJ1-3|TRBV28|.
TGTGCCAGCAGTTTAGGGGGGCAGTCTGGAAACACCATATATTTT
CASSLGGQSGNTIYF
>.|TRBJ1-3|TRBV12-3/TRBV12-4|.
TGTGCCAGCAGTCCACGTGGGACGGTCTCTGGAAACACCATATATTTT
CASSPRGTVSGNTIYF
>TRBD1|TRBJ1-6|TRBV5-1|.
TGCGCCAGCAGCTTGGAACAGGGGTGGAATTCACCCCTCCACTTT
CASSLEQGWNSPLHF
>TRBD2|TRBJ2-1|TRBV6-8|.
TGTGCCAACACGCGGGGGGGGAGGTCCTACAATGAGCAGTTCTTC
CANTRGGRSYNEQFF
>TRBD2|TRBJ2-5|TRBV6-6|many
TGTGCCAGCAGTTACTCGGGACTAGCGGGAGAGACCCAGTACTTC
CASSYSGLAGETQYF
>.|TRBJ1-2|TRBV10-3|.
TGTGCCATCAGAAGGGACCTAGGAGGCTATGGCTACACCTTC
CAIRRDLGGYGYTF
>.|TRBJ1-1|TRBV7-8|.
TGTGCCAGCACCCAGGGGAGTGTAACTGAAGCTTTCTTT
CASTQGSVTEAFF
>.|TRBJ2-7|TRBV20-1|.
TGCAGTGCTAGAGGTAATAGCGGACGATTCTACGAGCAGTACTTC
CSARGNSGRFYEQYF
>TRBD2|TRBJ2-2|TRBV12-3/TRBV12-4|.
TGTGCCGCCAGCAAGCGGGAGGGGCGTGGCGGGGAGCTGTTTTTT
CAASKREGRGGELFF
>.|TRBJ1-5|TRBV7-3|.
TGTGCCAGCAGCTTAGGGGTAGGACAGCCCCAGCATTTT
CASSLGVGQPQHF
>.|TRBJ1-5|TRBV20-1|.
TGCAGTGCTAGAAGGACAGAAAGGGAGCCCCAGCATTTT
CSARRTEREPQHF
>TRBD1|TRBJ1-5|TRBV19|many
TGTGCCAGTATCGAGGGGGCGTCGGGCAATCAGCCCCAGCATTTT
CASIEGASGNQPQHF
>TRBD1|TRBJ1-1|TRBV6-1|.
TGTGCCAGCAACAGGGGAGTAGGGATGAACACTGAAGCTTTCTTT
CASNRGVGMNTEAFF
>.|TRBJ2-7|TRBV6-2/TRBV6-3|few
TGTGCCAGCAGTTACGTGTGCGAGCAGTACTTC
CASSYVCEQYF
>.|TRBJ1-3|TRBV6-2/TRBV6-3|few
TGTGCCAGCAGCGCCATTGACTCTGGAAACACCATATATTTT
CASSAIDSGNTIYF
>TRBD1|TRBJ2-7|TRBV15|few
TGTGCCACCAGAACCGGGACAGGGTCTTACGAGCGCTACTTC
CATRTGTGSYERYF
>.|TRBJ2-5|TRBV5-1|.
TGCGCCAGCAGGAACCGAACGTTCGGGGCCAGAGAGACCCAGTACTTC
CASRNRTFGARETQYF